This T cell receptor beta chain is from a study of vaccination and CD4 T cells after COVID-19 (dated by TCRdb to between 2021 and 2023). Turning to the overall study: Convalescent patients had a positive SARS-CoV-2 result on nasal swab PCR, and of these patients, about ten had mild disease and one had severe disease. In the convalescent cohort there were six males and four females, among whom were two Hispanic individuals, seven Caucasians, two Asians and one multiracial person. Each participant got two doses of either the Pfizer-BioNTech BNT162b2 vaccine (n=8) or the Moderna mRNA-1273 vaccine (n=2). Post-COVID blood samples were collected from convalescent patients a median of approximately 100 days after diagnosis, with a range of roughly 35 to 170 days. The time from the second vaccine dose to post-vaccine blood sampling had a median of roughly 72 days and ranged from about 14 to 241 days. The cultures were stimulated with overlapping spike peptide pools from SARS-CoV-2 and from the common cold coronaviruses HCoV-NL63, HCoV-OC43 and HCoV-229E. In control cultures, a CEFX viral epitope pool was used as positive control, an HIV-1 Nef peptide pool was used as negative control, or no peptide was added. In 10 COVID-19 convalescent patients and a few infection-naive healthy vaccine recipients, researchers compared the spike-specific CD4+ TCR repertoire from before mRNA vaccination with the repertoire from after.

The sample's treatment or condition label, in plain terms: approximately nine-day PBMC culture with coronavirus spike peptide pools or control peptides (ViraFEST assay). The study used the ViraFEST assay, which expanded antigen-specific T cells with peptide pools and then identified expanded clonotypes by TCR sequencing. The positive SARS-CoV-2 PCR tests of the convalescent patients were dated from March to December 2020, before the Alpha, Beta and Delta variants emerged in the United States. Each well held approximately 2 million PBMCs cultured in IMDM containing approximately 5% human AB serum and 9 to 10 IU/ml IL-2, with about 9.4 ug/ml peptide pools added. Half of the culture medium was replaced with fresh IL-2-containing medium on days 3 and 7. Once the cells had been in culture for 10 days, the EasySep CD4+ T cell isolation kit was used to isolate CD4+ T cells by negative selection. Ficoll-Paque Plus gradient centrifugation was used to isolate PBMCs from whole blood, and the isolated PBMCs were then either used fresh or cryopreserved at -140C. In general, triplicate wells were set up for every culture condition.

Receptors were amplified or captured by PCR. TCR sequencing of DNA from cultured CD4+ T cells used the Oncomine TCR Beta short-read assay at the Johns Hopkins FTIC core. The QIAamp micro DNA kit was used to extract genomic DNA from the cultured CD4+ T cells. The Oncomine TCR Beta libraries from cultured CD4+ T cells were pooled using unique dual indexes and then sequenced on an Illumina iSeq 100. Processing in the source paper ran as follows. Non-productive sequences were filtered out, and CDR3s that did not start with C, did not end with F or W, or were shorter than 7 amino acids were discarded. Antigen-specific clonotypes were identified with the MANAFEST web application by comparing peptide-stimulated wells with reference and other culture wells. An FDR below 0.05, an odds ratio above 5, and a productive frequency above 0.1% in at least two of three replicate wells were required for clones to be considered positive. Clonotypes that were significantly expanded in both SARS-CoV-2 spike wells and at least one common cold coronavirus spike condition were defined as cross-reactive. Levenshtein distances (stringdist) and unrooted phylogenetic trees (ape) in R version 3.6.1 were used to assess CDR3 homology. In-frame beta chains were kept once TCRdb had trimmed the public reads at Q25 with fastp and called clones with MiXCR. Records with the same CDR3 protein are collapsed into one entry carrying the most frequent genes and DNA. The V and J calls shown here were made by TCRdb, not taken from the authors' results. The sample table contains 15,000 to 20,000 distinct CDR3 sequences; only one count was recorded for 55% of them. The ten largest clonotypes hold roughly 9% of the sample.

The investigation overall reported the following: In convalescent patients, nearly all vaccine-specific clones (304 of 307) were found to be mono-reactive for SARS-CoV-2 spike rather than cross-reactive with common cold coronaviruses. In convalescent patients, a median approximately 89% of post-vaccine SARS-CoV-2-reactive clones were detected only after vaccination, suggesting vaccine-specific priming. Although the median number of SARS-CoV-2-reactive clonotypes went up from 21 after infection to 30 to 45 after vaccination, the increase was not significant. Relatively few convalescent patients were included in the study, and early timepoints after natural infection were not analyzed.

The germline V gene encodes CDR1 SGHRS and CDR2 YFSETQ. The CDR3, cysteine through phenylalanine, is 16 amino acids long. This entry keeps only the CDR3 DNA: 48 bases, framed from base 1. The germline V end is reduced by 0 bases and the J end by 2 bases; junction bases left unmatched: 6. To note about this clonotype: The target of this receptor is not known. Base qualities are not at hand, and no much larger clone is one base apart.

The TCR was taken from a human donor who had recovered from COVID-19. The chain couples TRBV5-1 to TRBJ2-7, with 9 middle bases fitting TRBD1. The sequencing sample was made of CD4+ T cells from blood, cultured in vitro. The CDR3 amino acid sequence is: CASSLGWDRAAYEQYF. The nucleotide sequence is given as TGCGCCAGCAGCTTGGGTTGGGACAGGGCCGCCTACGAGCAGTACTTC.